This T cell receptor (beta chain) is from a study of technical replicates of blood from several donors. Clones were read by immunoSEQ multiplex PCR, and TCRdb kept only the in-frame ones, dropping some. The data hold 100,000 or so clones, with about 95% observed a single time. Germline V lookup: CDR1 MGHDK, CDR2 SYGVNS. The CDR3 has 16 amino acids. V dropped 1 base and J dropped 2; count of bases not matched to a gene: 5. The TCR sequence derives from a human donor in good health. The chain uses TRBV25-1 and TRBJ2-3, with TRBD2 identical over 8 bases. The material sequenced was T cells isolated from PBMCs. DNA for the CDR3: TGTGCCAGCAGTGAATTGTGCGGGAGGATCACAGATACGCAGTATTTT. Protein sequence: CASSELCGRITDTQYF.